This entry concerns a single T cell receptor beta chain. Assay: immunoSEQ multiplex PCR; the TCRdb copy retains only in-frame clones and omits some. In the table there are about 92,000 clones, over 75% of which are singletons. These data are taken from a study of T cell responses to AZD1222 COVID-19 vaccine. The CDR3 spans 16 residues. The V segment lost 4 bases and the J segment 0 bases; nucleotides outside the gene matches: 6. The germline V gene encodes CDR1 SGHDT and CDR2 YYEEEE. This sample comprised peripheral blood, obtained on day 0 of AZD1222 vaccination. J is TRBJ1-3 and V is TRBV5-6; 8 nucleotides agree with TRBD1. This clonotype originated in an adult in good health. Here the CDR3 reads CASSLTGDISGNTIYF. DNA of the CDR3: TGTGCCAGCAGCCTGACAGGGGACATCTCTGGAAACACCATATATTTT.